The present TCR beta chain was sequenced within a study of T-cell memory formation after mild COVID-19. The study, taken as a whole, reports: Pre-infection memory carried some responding clones, suggesting that cross-reactive memory joined.

The CDR3 spans 13 residues. J was trimmed by 4 bases and V by 4 bases; bases with no gene match: 2. Looked up from germline, CDR1 is SGHNT and CDR2 is YYREEE (reference sequence). TCRdb called the 5' RACE reads again in MiXCR, with one record for every CDR3 protein. Counted here are around 160,000 distinct CDR3 sequences, roughly 10% occurring once; the ten biggest clones make up roughly 3.8%. This clonotype was seen more than once but under ten times. Its antigen is undetermined. The sequence derives from a man aged 18 to 29 who had mild COVID-19 (a few samples of this study predate the infection). Cell type and time point are not known. The sequencing sample was made of PBMCs or a T cell subset sorted from them (not recorded which). This chain links TRBV5-4 with TRBJ2-7; 10 bases map to TRBD1. CDR3 residues: CASSQDRGYEQYV. For the CDR3, the DNA is TGTGCCAGCAGCCAGGACAGGGGGTACGAGCAGTACGTC.